This entry lists 11 T cell receptor beta chains sequenced from one sample in a study of blood T cells in healthy people across ages. With a J-beta primer mix and a sample-barcoded 5' primer, a second PCR ran about 6 to 11 cycles. TCRdb re-derived calls from the 5' RACE reads in MiXCR, one entry per CDR3 protein. The top ten clones hold about 0.8% of a sample with roughly 1,000,000 distinct CDR3 sequences, 25% of them seen once. These records were also assigned to another study, of T cells of mothers and their children.

The sample consisted of blood. The receptor set was obtained from a girl aged 2 to 9 in good health.

The chain links TRBV19 to TRBJ1-2; weak D call: TRBD1 (6 bases). Germline V gene sequence: CDR1 LNHDA, CDR2 SQIVND (reference sequence). The V end lost 0 bases, the J end lost 6 bases, and 14 bases lay between the germline ends. CDR3 size: 15 residues. Here the CDR3 reads CASSIDGRAGDGYTF. CDR3 DNA: TGTGCCAGTAGTATAGATGGACGGGCAGGGGATGGCTACACCTTC.

J is TRBJ2-3 and V is TRBV6-6; D is tentatively TRBD1 or TRBD2 (5 bases each). Germline V gene data show CDR1 as MNHNY and CDR2 as SVGAGI (reference sequence). Trimming took off 2 bases at V and 4 bases at J, with 13 bases between the two ends. This CDR3 has 15 residues. Here the CDR3 DNA reads TGTGCCAGCAGTTACAACCCCGGGACCCCAGATACGCAGTATTTT. It specifies CASSYNPGTPDTQYF.

Details on this clonotype: The junction differs from germline at one of its ends, possibly a read error. This sequence joins TRBV3-1 and TRBJ2-4; D is uncertain. Germline CDR1 is LGHDT and CDR2 is YNNKEL (reference sequence). The CDR3 loop spans 14 amino acids. This chain's CDR3 is CACSQDSAKNIQYF. The CDR3 DNA sequence: TGTGCCTGCAGCCAAGATTCCGCCAAAAACATTCAGTACTTC. The variable domain in full, completed from reference TRBV3-1 and TRBJ2-4, reads DTAVSQTPKYLVTQMGNDKSIKCEQNLGHDTMYWYKQDSKKFLKIMFSYNNKELIINETVPNRFSPKSPDKAHLNLHINSLELGDSAVYFCACSQDSAKNIQYFGAGTRLSVL.

The CDR3 bases are TGCGCCAGCAGCCCCGAACCGGATACGAGCTCCTACGAGCAGTACTTC. Amino acid sequence: CASSPEPDTSSYEQYF. This sequence joins TRBV4-3 and TRBJ2-7; unclear D gene. This CDR3 comprises 16 residues. The germline V and J ends were trimmed by 4 bases and 0 bases, with 16 bases remaining between them. The germline V gene has CDR1 LGHNA and CDR2 YSLEER.

In this sample, this clonotype turned up a few times. The V call is TRBV24-1, the J call TRBJ1-2; TRBD1 might be the D (5 bases). This CDR3 is built from 12 residues. V was shortened by 9 bases and J by 5 bases, with 12 bases between the two germline ends. Germline V gene lookup returns CDR1 KGHDR and CDR2 SFDVKD. CDR3 sequence reads: CATWDGWYGYTF. The CDR3 coding sequence is TGTGCCACCTGGGACGGGTGGTATGGCTACACCTTC.

This clonotype was picked up a small number of times. The chain carries TRBV29-1 and TRBJ2-1, with a possible D match to TRBD2 (6 bases). CDR3 length equals 16 residues. V was pared by 0 bases and J by 0 bases, with 12 bases between. Germline V lookup: CDR1 SQVTM, CDR2 ANQGSEA. CDR3 bases: TGCAGCGTTGAAGATCTGGCTAGCGACTCCTACAATGAGCAGTTCTTC. It translates to CSVEDLASDSYNEQFF.

The V call is TRBV2, the J call TRBJ2-5; 7 bases are a match to TRBD2. The CDR3 consists of 15 residues. Germline CDR1 reads SNHLY; CDR2 reads FYNNEI. V lost 3 bases to trimming and J lost 0 bases; unmatched junction nucleotides: 4. The CDR3 loop reads CASSEGGLYQETQYF. Here the CDR3 DNA reads TGTGCCAGCAGTGAGGGGGGACTATACCAAGAGACCCAGTACTTC.

This clonotype appeared a few times. The V call is TRBV11-2, the J call TRBJ2-5; D remains unclear. The CDR3 totals 15 residues. Germline V lookup: CDR1 SGHAT, CDR2 FQNNGV. V was cut by 0 bases and J by 4 bases, with 12 bases left in between. CDR3 DNA: TGTGCCAGCAGCTTAGATGGTATAGGGTCAGAGACCCAGTACTTC. Translated, it gives CASSLDGIGSETQYF.

There are a few counts of this clonotype. This rearrangement joins TRBV3-1 to TRBJ2-5; no definite D call. The DNA end lines up better with TRBJ2-7; the J call may be wrong. Germline CDR1 is LGHDT and CDR2 is YNNKEL (reference sequence). CDR3 length: 11 amino acids. The CDR3 loop reads CASSHRDEQYF. CDR3 in DNA: TGTGCCAGCAGCCACCGCGACGAGCAGTACTTC.

The chain is built from TRBV20-1 and TRBJ2-1; 8 nucleotides match TRBD1. Germline V gene sequence: CDR1 DFQATT, CDR2 SNEGSKA (reference sequence). Trimming at V came to 3 bases and at J to 5 bases, leaving 3 bases not matched to a gene. There are 13 residues in the CDR3. CDR3: CSARGQVDNEQFF. CDR3 DNA: TGCAGTGCTAGGGGACAGGTCGACAATGAGCAGTTCTTC.

This clonotype was observed a handful of times. For the CDR3, the DNA is TGTGCCAGCAGCTTAGAAGGGTATGAGCAGTTCTTC. Its protein is CASSLEGYEQFF. The rearrangement links TRBV7-8 to TRBJ2-1; D ambiguous. Germline values: CDR1 SGHVS, CDR2 FQNEAQ. The CDR3 totals 12 residues. The germline V and J ends were trimmed by 1 base and 8 bases, with 6 bases remaining between them.